A selection of T cell receptor beta chains follows, all from one sample in a study of T cell responses to AZD1222 COVID-19 vaccine. The repertoire was sequenced with immunoSEQ multiplex PCR; TCRdb's copy has only in-frame clones and lacks some. The sample has around 100,000 clones; around 82% are singletons. Material: peripheral blood, obtained on day 0 of AZD1222 vaccination. The receptors come from an adult in good health. CDR3s include the opening cysteine and the closing phenylalanine or tryptophan.

>TRBV3-1/TRBV3-2|TRBJ1-1
CASSQMGTGIMNTEAFF
>TRBV19|TRBJ1-1
CASSIGPLQRSNTEAFF
>TRBV2|TRBJ1-4
CATGRGGGQEKLFF
>TRBV19|TRBJ2-7
CASNPDGPGNEQYF
>TRBV7-2|TRBJ2-7
CASSVAGAYEQYF
>TRBV29-1|TRBJ1-1
CSGSVQGNTEAFF
>TRBV2|TRBJ2-7
CASSEGQGVSYEQYF
>TRBV29-1|TRBJ2-1
CSVSFGGYNEQFF
>TRBV20-1|TRBJ1-6
CSASPQGLANSPLHF
>TRBV7-2|TRBJ1-1
CASIRQGGFVAEAFF
>TRBV19|TRBJ1-1
CASSTRRGQAFF
>TRBV12-3/TRBV12-4|TRBJ2-5
CASMGAEVETQYF
>TRBV3-1/TRBV3-2|TRBJ2-1
CASSQVVGTSPSSYNEQFF
>TRBV27|TRBJ2-1
CASSVQGYNEQFF
>TRBV19|TRBJ2-5
CASSIDQETQYF
>TRBV5-1|TRBJ1-4
CASSSDRVNEKLFF
>TRBV9|TRBJ1-6
CASSRQGRRSPLHF
>TRBV6-2/TRBV6-3|TRBJ2-7
CASSYSSYEQYF
>TRBV19|TRBJ2-7
CASRSPGTSGAYEQYF
>TRBV9|TRBJ2-2
CASSVDSGRGELFF
>TRBV2|TRBJ2-1
CASSELAGEGVEQFF
>TRBV6-2/TRBV6-3|TRBJ1-1
CASSFNSLNTEAFF
>TRBV2|TRBJ2-6
CARSRETGLSSGANVLTF
>TRBV11-3|TRBJ2-3
CASSLVGESTDTQYF
>TRBV18|TRBJ2-2
CASSTGSAGELFF
>TRBV11-2|TRBJ1-1
CASSLADRAANFEAFF
>TRBV24-1|TRBJ1-2
CATSDFQGLDGYTF
>TRBV18|TRBJ2-1
CASSPDSYNEQFF
>TRBV3-1/TRBV3-2|TRBJ1-5
CASSQDRRDSRGYSNQPQHF
>TRBV28|TRBJ1-5
CASSLTGGNQPQHF
>TRBV20-1|TRBJ2-7
CSASPSGAGDEQYF
>TRBV7-2|TRBJ1-6
CASRRSRDGNSPLHF
>TRBV9|TRBJ2-7
CASGRGQARGEQYF
>TRBV3-1/TRBV3-2|TRBJ1-1
CASSFYRQGEKGNTEAFF
>TRBV7-9|TRBJ1-1
CASSLTGTDRDEAFF
>TRBV2|TRBJ2-2
CASSGMNTGELFF
>TRBV9|TRBJ2-1
CASSKTSGKNEQFF
>TRBV28|TRBJ2-1
CASSLGREQFF
>TRBV7-8|TRBJ2-6
CASSPRETAGANVLTF
>TRBV5-5|TRBJ1-6
CASSRTDNSPLHF
>TRBV11-3|TRBJ2-7
CASSPPAGDPHEQYF
>TRBV7-8|TRBJ2-2
CASSLAVGAGGPRTGELFF
>TRBV7-2|TRBJ2-5
CASSWRQGVETQYF
>TRBV20-1|TRBJ1-3
CSARHRDTIYF
>TRBV21-1|TRBJ1-2
CASSSIPGQNYGYTF
>TRBV11-2|TRBJ2-3
CASSRGLAGASTDTQYF
>TRBV18|TRBJ1-4
CASSPGTGFEKLFF
>TRBV4-3|TRBJ2-3
CASSQGGGGNTQYF
>TRBV6-1|TRBJ1-1
CASSAGQGRSNTEAFF
>TRBV20-1|TRBJ1-2
CSGQADYGYTF
>TRBV24-1|TRBJ1-2
CATADRNYGYTF